A single sample gave rise to the 27 T cell receptor beta chains below, sequenced in a study of blood T cell repertoires in COVID-19. Here immunoSEQ multiplex PCR was the method, and the copy in TCRdb shows in-frame clones only, minus some. In the table there are over 150,000 clones, more than 80% of which are singletons. Sequencing input: PBMCs or T cells enriched from blood (not recorded which). The source of these receptors is a man in his forties who had recovered from COVID-19.

The chain has TRBV11-3 and TRBJ1-6; 8 bases map to TRBD1. The CDR3 length is 16 residues. The V gene end was trimmed by 5 bases and the J gene end by 4 bases; junction bases not matched to a gene: 7. CDR1 and CDR2 from the germline V gene are SGHNT and YENEEA. The CDR3 region has the DNA TGTGCCAGCAGCCGACAGGGGATTCAATATAATTCACCCCTCCACTTT. This codes for CASSRQGIQYNSPLHF.

The chain couples TRBV4-1 to TRBJ1-4; TRBD1 might be the D (5 bases). The V end was cut by 2 bases, the J end by 6 bases, with 13 bases between. The CDR3 contains 15 residues. Germline-derived CDR1 and CDR2 are MGHRA and YSYEKL. The CDR3 loop reads CASSQLAGDYEKLFF. In DNA form, the CDR3 reads TGCGCCAGCAGCCAATTAGCGGGGGACTATGAAAAACTGTTTTTT.

The V gene is TRBV5-1, the J gene TRBJ2-7; 9 nucleotides match TRBD1. The CDR3 loop spans 13 amino acids. V lost 0 bases to trimming and J lost 7 bases; unmatched junction nucleotides: 2. Per germline, CDR1 SGHRS and CDR2 YFSETQ. As DNA, the CDR3 is TGCGCCAGCAGCTTGGAGGGACAGGGTGAGCAGTACTTC. This encodes CASSLEGQGEQYF.

V is TRBV29-1 and J is TRBJ1-2; weak D call: TRBD1 (6 bases). This CDR3 is built from 15 residues. Trimming stripped 3 bases from V and 4 bases from J, with 18 bases between. Germline V lookup: CDR1 SQVTM, CDR2 ANQGSEA. The CDR3 loop is CSVDPSGGPTYGYTF. DNA for the CDR3: TGCAGCGTTGATCCCAGCGGGGGCCCCACCTATGGCTACACCTTC.

This clone was recorded once. This sequence joins TRBV27 and TRBJ1-5; D uncertain. CDR3 length: 13 residues. Per the germline V gene, CDR1 is MNHEY and CDR2 is SMNVEV (reference sequence). The V and J ends lost 6 bases and 8 bases respectively, with 14 bases between them. CDR3 DNA sequence: TGTGCCAGCAGCCAGGTGGTTATGGAGCCCCAGCATTTT. Encoded protein: CASSQVVMEPQHF.

The chain couples TRBV11-3 to TRBJ2-6; D is unclear. The CDR3 sequence is 12 residues long. Germline V gene sequence: CDR1 SGHNT, CDR2 YENEEA. V was shortened by 3 bases and J by 9 bases, with 6 bases between the two germline ends. CDR3 in amino acids: CASSFLFNVLTF. CDR3 coding DNA: TGTGCCAGCAGCTTCCTTTTCAACGTCCTGACTTTC.

The rearrangement links TRBV7-2 to TRBJ2-3, with D possibly being TRBD2 (5 bases). The V end lost 1 base, the J end lost 4 bases, and 6 bases lay between the germline ends. Germline V lookup: CDR1 SGHTA, CDR2 FQGNSA. There are 13 residues in the CDR3. The CDR3 sequence is CASSLGRADTQYF. In DNA form, the CDR3 reads TGTGCCAGCAGCTTAGGGCGGGCAGATACGCAGTATTTT.

The chain joins TRBV5-6 to TRBJ2-2, with TRBD1 as a possible D gene (5 bases). Germline V lookup: CDR1 SGHDT, CDR2 YYEEEE. This CDR3 has 15 residues. V shed 4 bases and J shed 4 bases, with 14 bases lying between them. This CDR3 is CASSPDRARTGELFF. The CDR3 coding sequence is TGTGCCAGCAGCCCTGACAGAGCCCGCACCGGGGAGCTGTTTTTT.

V is TRBV5-5 and J is TRBJ1-1, with a weak D call TRBD1 (6 bases). The CDR3 length is 14 residues. V shed 5 bases and J shed 4 bases, with 15 bases lying between them. The germline V gene has CDR1 SGHKS and CDR2 YYEKEE (reference sequence). This CDR3 reads CASSPGHHSTEAFF. The CDR3 DNA follows: TGTGCCAGCAGTCCGGGACACCATTCCACTGAAGCTTTCTTT.

A single count supports this clone. The gene calls are TRBV3-1 (or the pseudogene TRBV3-2) and TRBJ1-2; TRBD1 matches 7 bases. Per the germline V gene, CDR1 is LGHDT and CDR2 is YNNKEL (reference sequence). The length of the CDR3 is 12 residues. With V trimmed by 5 bases and J by 4 bases, 1 base remained unmatched. CDR3 nucleotides: TGTGCCAGCAGCGACAGGGCCTATGGCTACACCTTC. Protein: CASSDRAYGYTF.

The rearrangement links TRBV6-5 to TRBJ2-7, with a possible D match to TRBD1 (6 bases). The germline gives CDR1 MNHEY, CDR2 SVGAGI. V shed 6 bases and J shed 2 bases, with 8 bases lying between them. The CDR3 loop spans 12 amino acids. The chain's CDR3 is CASSGQTYEQYF. The CDR3 DNA follows: TGTGCCAGCAGCGGACAGACCTACGAGCAGTACTTC.

The CDR3 DNA sequence: TGTGCTAGTGCCAGACAGGATGGGGCTTCCTATCAGCCCCAGCATTTT. Encoded protein: CASARQDGASYQPQHF. The rearrangement uses TRBV12-5 and TRBJ1-5; a possible D gene is TRBD1 (6 bases). Trimming cost V 7 bases and J 5 bases, with 21 bases left between them. Germline CDR1 reads LGHNT; CDR2 reads FRNRAP. CDR3 length: 16 residues.

Only a few counts were recorded for this clone. J is TRBJ1-3 and V is TRBV19, with D perhaps matching TRBD1 (6 bases). Trimming took 3 bases from V and 4 from J, leaving 16 bases between them. The CDR3 length is 16 residues. The germline gives CDR1 LNHDA, CDR2 SQIVND (reference sequence). CDR3 DNA sequence: TGTGCCAGTAGTATCGGGTCGACAGGTGTAGGAAACACCATATATTTT. Translation gives CASSIGSTGVGNTIYF.

The chain recombines TRBV5-1 with TRBJ2-5; 8 bases are shared with TRBD2. This CDR3 has 13 amino acids. The junction had 6 bases not matched to a gene; V was cut back by 7 bases and J by 4 bases. Per germline, CDR1 SGHRS and CDR2 YFSETQ. CDR3 amino acids: CASQSGGLETQYF. CDR3 nucleotides: TGCGCCAGCCAGAGCGGGGGCTTAGAGACCCAGTACTTC.

The chain joins TRBV3-1 (or the pseudogene TRBV3-2) to TRBJ1-2; TRBD1 matches 7 bases. Germline assignment: CDR1 LGHDT and CDR2 YNNKEL (reference sequence). Trimming at V came to 5 bases and at J to 3 bases, leaving 9 bases not matched to a gene. CDR3 size: 15 residues. CDR3 in DNA: TGTGCCAGCAGCTGGAGCCGGGACAGCCACTATGGCTACACCTTC. Protein: CASSWSRDSHYGYTF.

This chain connects TRBV28 to TRBJ2-7; D is ambiguous. V shed 3 bases and J shed 0 bases, with 6 bases lying between them. This CDR3 comprises 13 residues. Germline lookup yields CDR1 MDHEN and CDR2 SYDVKM. As DNA, the CDR3 is TGTGCCAGCAGTTTCGGCGGCTCCTACGAGCAGTACTTC. Translating gives CASSFGGSYEQYF.

This clone was observed once. The chain carries TRBV7-9 and TRBJ2-3, with TRBD2 matching 8 bases. This CDR3 has 16 residues. With 6 bases clipped from V and 0 bases from J, the junction kept 8 bases outside the gene matches. In germline, CDR1 is SEHNR, CDR2 FQNEAQ (reference sequence). CDR3 nucleotide sequence: TGTGCCAGCAGTTATTACACGGGGGGGAGCACAGATACGCAGTATTTT. Translated, it gives CASSYYTGGSTDTQYF. Full variable domain (remainder filled in from reference TRBV7-9 and TRBJ2-3): DTGVSQNPRHKITKRGQNVTFRCDPISEHNRLYWYRQTLGQGPEFLTYFQNEAQLEKSRLLSDRFSAERPKGSFSTLEIQRTEQGDSAMYLCASSYYTGGSTDTQYFGPGTRLTVL.

The CDR3 region is CASSLATRGPYGYTF. CDR3 nucleotide sequence: TGTGCCAGCAGCTTAGCCACTAGGGGGCCCTATGGCTACACCTTC. V and J are TRBV11-2 and TRBJ1-2; 7 bases are a match to TRBD1. CDR3 size: 15 residues. Trimming took 1 base from V and 4 from J; bases not matched to a gene: 6. The germline CDR1 and CDR2 sequences are SGHAT and FQNNGV.

The CDR3 is CASSLYASGGDQPQHF. The CDR3 DNA reads TGTGCCAGCAGCTTATACGCATCAGGGGGAGATCAGCCCCAGCATTTT. V gene TRBV7-6 combines with J gene TRBJ1-5, with 7 nucleotides matching TRBD1. The length of the CDR3 is 16 residues. V shed 2 bases, J shed 5 bases, and the junction held 9 bases outside the gene matches. The germline V gene has CDR1 SGHVS and CDR2 FNYEAQ.

This clone appeared a few times. This chain links TRBV19 with TRBJ1-2; 9 bases line up with TRBD1. Germline V lookup: CDR1 LNHDA, CDR2 SQIVND (reference sequence). With V trimmed by 4 bases and J by 0 bases, 6 bases remained unmatched. The CDR3 extends over 16 amino acids. The CDR3 loop reads CASSTWTGDANYGYTF. The CDR3 DNA sequence: TGTGCCAGTAGTACGTGGACAGGGGATGCTAACTATGGCTACACCTTC. The complete variable domain, with remaining parts taken from reference TRBV19 and TRBJ1-2, reads DGGITQSPKYLFRKEGQNVTLSCEQNLNHDAMYWYRQDPGQGLRLIYYSQIVNDFQKGDIAEGYSVSREKKESFPLTVTSAQKNPTAFYLCASSTWTGDANYGYTFGSGTRLTVV.

This chain links TRBV5-1 with TRBJ2-3, with 12 bases aligning to TRBD2. V lost 2 bases, J lost 6 bases, and 4 bases stayed unmatched. This CDR3 comprises 15 residues. Germline assignment: CDR1 SGHRS and CDR2 YFSETQ. Here the CDR3 reads CASSFPSGRADTQYF. DNA for the CDR3: TGCGCCAGCAGCTTTCCTAGCGGGAGGGCCGATACGCAGTATTTT. Complete variable domain (other parts from reference TRBV5-1 and TRBJ2-3): KAGVTQTPRYLIKTRGQQVTLSCSPISGHRSVSWYQQTPGQGLQFLFEYFSETQRNKGNFPGRFSGRQFSNSRSEMNVSTLELGDSALYLCASSFPSGRADTQYFGPGTRLTVL.

This clone was counted once. This sequence joins TRBV14 and TRBJ2-1; no reliable D call. The CDR3 spans 15 residues. V lost 4 bases and J 0 bases, leaving 10 bases between the germline ends. Germline V gene lookup returns CDR1 SGHDN and CDR2 FVKESK. CDR3 amino acids: CASSREFSSYNEQFF. DNA of the CDR3: TGTGCCAGCAGCCGTGAGTTTAGCTCCTACAATGAGCAGTTCTTC.

This sequence joins TRBV6-5 and TRBJ1-1; perhaps TRBD1 as D (6 bases). The CDR3 contains 13 residues. With 2 bases removed from V and 5 bases from J, the gap between germline ends came to 9 bases. CDR1 and CDR2 (germline): MNHEY, SVGAGI. The CDR3 region has the DNA TGTGCCAGCAGTTACGGGGGGGCGACTGAAGCTTTCTTT. Translation: CASSYGGATEAFF.

There are a few counts of this clone. This chain joins TRBV11-1 and TRBJ1-1; possible D gene TRBD1, 5 bases. Trimming shortened V by 1 base and J by 8 bases, and 17 bases separated the two germline ends. This CDR3 spans 15 amino acids. Germline-derived CDR1 and CDR2 are SGHAT and FQDESV (reference sequence). The CDR3 region has the DNA TGTGCCAGCAGCTTAGATGGCAGGGCCGTAACCGAAGCTTTCTTT. Its translation is CASSLDGRAVTEAFF.

The rearrangement joins TRBV28 to TRBJ1-2; D is unclear. CDR1 and CDR2 from the germline V gene are MDHEN and SYDVKM. V lost 1 base, J lost 6 bases, and 15 bases lay in between. The CDR3 has 15 residues. CDR3 nucleotide sequence: TGTGCCAGCAGTTTATTAGGAGCGGGGAGTGATGGCTACACCTTC. This translates into CASSLLGAGSDGYTF.

J is TRBJ1-5 and V is TRBV19; the D is unclear. Trimming cost V 6 bases and J 4 bases, with 13 bases left between them. Germline-derived CDR1 and CDR2 are LNHDA and SQIVND (reference sequence). The CDR3 totals 14 residues. CDR3 sequence: CASRSWSGNQPQHF. For the CDR3, the DNA is TGTGCCAGTAGGTCATGGAGTGGAAATCAGCCCCAGCATTTT.

This chain uses TRBV28 with TRBJ2-4; a weak D match, TRBD2 (5 bases). Germline CDR1 reads MDHEN; CDR2 reads SYDVKM. The CDR3 has 15 amino acids. The germline V and J ends were trimmed by 3 bases and 3 bases, with 12 bases remaining between them. CDR3 sequence (DNA): TGTGCCAGCAGTTTGGAGGATCTGGGCAAAAACATTCAGTACTTC. It codes for CASSLEDLGKNIQYF.